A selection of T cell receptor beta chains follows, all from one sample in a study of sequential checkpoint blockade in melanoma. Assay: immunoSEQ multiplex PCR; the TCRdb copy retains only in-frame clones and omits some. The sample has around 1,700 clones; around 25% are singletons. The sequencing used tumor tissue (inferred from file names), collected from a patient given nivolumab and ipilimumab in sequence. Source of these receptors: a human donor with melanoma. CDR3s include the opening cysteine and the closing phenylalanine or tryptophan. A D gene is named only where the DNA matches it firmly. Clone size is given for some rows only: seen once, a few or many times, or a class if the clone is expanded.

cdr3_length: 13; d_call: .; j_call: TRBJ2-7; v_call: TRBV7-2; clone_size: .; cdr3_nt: TGTGCCAGCAGCTTAGTGGAGGGCGTACAGCAGTACTTC; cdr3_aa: CASSLVEGVQQYF
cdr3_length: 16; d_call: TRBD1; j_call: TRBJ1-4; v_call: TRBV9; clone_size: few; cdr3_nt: TGTGCCAGCAGCGTAGGTCGGGCAGGGGGATTTGAAAAACTGTTTTTT; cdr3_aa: CASSVGRAGGFEKLFF
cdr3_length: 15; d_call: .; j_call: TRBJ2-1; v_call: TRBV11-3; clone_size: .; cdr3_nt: TGTGCCAGCAGCCCTTCCGGGACTGTCTACAATGAGCAGTTCTTC; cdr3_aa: CASSPSGTVYNEQFF
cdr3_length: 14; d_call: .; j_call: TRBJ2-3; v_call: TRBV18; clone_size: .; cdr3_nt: TGTGCCAGCTCACCGGTAGGGAACCCAGATACGCAGTATTTT; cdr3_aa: CASSPVGNPDTQYF
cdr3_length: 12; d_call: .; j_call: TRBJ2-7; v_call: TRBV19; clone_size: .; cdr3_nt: TGTGCCAGTAGTTCAGAATTCTACGAGCAGTACTTC; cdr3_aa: CASSSEFYEQYF
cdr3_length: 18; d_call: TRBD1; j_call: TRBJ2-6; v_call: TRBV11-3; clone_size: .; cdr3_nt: TGTGCCAGCAGCTTAGTGGCAGGGGGCCTCTCTGGGGCCAACGTCCTGACTTTC; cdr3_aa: CASSLVAGGLSGANVLTF
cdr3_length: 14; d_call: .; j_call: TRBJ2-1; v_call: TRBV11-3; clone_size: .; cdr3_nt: TGTGCCAGCAGCCCCCCGGGGGCTCACAATGAGCAGTTCTTC; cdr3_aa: CASSPPGAHNEQFF
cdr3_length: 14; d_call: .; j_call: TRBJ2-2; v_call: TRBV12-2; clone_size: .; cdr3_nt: TGTGCCGGTGAAGACAGGGGAAGGACCGGGGAGCTGTTTTTT; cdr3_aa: CAGEDRGRTGELFF
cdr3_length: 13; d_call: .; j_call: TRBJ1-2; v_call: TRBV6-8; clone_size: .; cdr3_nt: TGTGCCAGCAGTGCCACAGGTACCTATGGCTACACCTTC; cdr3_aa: CASSATGTYGYTF
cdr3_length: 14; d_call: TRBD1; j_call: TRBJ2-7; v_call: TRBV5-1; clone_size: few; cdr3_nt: TGCGCCAGCAGTCCCGGGACAGGGGGTTACGAGCAGTACTTC; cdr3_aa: CASSPGTGGYEQYF
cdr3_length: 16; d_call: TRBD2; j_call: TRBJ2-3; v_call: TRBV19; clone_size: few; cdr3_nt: TGTGCCAGTAGTAACCCTAGCGGGGGGACCACAGATACGCAGTATTTT; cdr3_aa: CASSNPSGGTTDTQYF
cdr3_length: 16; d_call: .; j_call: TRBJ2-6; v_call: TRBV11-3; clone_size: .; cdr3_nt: TGTGCCAGCAGCACATGGACACAAAGTCGGGCCAACGTCCTGACTTTC; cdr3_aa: CASSTWTQSRANVLTF
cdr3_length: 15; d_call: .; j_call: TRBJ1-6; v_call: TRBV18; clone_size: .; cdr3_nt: TGTGCCAGCTCGAACAGGGAGACTGGTAATTCACCCCTCCACTTT; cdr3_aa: CASSNRETGNSPLHF
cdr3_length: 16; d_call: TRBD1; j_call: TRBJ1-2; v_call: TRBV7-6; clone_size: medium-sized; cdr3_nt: TGTGCCAGCAGCTTAGTACCCCAGGGGGCAATCTATGGCTACACCTTC; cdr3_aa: CASSLVPQGAIYGYTF
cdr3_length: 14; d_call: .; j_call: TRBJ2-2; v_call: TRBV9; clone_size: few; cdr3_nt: TGTGCCAGCACAGAGGGGGCGAACACCGGGGAGCTGTTTTTT; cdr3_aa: CASTEGANTGELFF
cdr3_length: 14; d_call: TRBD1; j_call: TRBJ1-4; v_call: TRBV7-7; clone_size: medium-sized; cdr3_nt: TGTGCCAGCAGCTTGGGGACAGGGCTGGGAAAACTGTTTTTT; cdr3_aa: CASSLGTGLGKLFF
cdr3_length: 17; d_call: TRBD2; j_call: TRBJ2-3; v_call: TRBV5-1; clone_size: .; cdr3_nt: TGCGCCAGCAGCCCCGTGAGGAGCGGGGGTTACACAGATACGCAGTATTTT; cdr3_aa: CASSPVRSGGYTDTQYF
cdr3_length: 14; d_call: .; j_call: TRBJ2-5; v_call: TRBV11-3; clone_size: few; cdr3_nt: TGTGCCAGCAGCTTTTGGGATCAGTATGAGACCCAGTACTTC; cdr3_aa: CASSFWDQYETQYF
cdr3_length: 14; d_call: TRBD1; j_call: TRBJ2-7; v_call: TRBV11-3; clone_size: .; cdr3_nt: TGTGCCAGCAGCTGGAGACAGGGCACCTACGAGCAGTACTTC; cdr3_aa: CASSWRQGTYEQYF
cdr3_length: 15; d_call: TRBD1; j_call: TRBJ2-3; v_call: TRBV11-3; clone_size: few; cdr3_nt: TGTGCCAGCAGCCCCGGGACAGGGCATGGAGATACGCAGTATTTT; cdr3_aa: CASSPGTGHGDTQYF
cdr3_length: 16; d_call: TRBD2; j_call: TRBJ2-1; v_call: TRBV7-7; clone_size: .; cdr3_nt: TGTGCCAGCAGCTTGGTACTAGCGGGGGGGATGGATGAGCAGTTCTTC; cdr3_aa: CASSLVLAGGMDEQFF
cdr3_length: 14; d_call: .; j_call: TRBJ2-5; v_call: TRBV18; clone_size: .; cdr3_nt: TGTGCCAGCTCACCAGAGGACGGACTAGAGACCCAGTACTTC; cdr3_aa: CASSPEDGLETQYF
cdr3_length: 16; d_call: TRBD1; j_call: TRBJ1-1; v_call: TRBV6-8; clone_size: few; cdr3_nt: TGTGCCAGCAGACCTCCGGGACAGGTATACTACACTGAAGCTTTCTTT; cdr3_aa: CASRPPGQVYYTEAFF
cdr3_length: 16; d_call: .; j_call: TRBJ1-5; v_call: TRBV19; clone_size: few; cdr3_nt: TGTGCCAGTGAAACCCGCCGGGTTATGGGGCAGGAGCCCCAGCATTTT; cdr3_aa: CASETRRVMGQEPQHF
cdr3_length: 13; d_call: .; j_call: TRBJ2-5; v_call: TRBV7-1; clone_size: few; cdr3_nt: TGTGCCAGCAGCTGGGGTCTGCAAGAGACCCAGTACTTC; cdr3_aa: CASSWGLQETQYF
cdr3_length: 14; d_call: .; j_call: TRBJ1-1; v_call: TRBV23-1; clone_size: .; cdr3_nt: TGCGCCAGCAGTCCTGGGACCATGAACACTGAAGCTTTCTTT; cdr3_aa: CASSPGTMNTEAFF
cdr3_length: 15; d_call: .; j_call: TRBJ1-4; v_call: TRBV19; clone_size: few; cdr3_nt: TGTGCCAGTAGACGGGACGCTGCAACTAATGAAAAACTGTTTTTT; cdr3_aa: CASRRDAATNEKLFF
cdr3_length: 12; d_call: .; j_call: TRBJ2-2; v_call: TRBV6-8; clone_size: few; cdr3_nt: TGTGCCAGCAGTACGGACGTGGGGGAGCTGTTTTTT; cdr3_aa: CASSTDVGELFF
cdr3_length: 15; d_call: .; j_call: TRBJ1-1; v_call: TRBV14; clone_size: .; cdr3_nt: TGTGCCAGCAGCCAAGGAGGGACGGTGAACACTGAAGCTTTCTTT; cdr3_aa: CASSQGGTVNTEAFF
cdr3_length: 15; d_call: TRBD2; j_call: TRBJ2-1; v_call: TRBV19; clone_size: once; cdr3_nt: TGTGCCAGTAGTGGTCGACTAGCGGACTACAATGAGCAGTTCTTC; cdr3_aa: CASSGRLADYNEQFF
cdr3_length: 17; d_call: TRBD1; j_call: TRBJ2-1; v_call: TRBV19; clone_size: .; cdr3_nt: TGTGCCAGTAGTATCCTCGGGAGACAGGGGAATTACAATGAGCAGTTCTTC; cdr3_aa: CASSILGRQGNYNEQFF
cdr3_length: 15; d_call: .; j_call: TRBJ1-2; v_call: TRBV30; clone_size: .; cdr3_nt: TGTGCCTGGAGTTCTCCGGGAGTTAACTTATATGGCTACACCTTC; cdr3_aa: CAWSSPGVNLYGYTF
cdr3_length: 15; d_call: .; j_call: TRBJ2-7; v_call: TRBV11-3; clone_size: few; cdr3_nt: TGTGCCAGCAGTTCCGACGGTGGAAAATTCTACGAGCAGTACTTC; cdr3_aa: CASSSDGGKFYEQYF
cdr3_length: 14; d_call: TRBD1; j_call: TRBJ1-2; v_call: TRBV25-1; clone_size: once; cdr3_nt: TGTGCCAGCAGTGAAATGGGACAGCTCTATGGCTACACCTTC; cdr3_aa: CASSEMGQLYGYTF
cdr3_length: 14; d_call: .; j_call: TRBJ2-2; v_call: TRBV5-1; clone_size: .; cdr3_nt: TGCGCCAGCAGTGGCGGGTTAAAGACCGGGGAGCTGTTTTTT; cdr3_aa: CASSGGLKTGELFF
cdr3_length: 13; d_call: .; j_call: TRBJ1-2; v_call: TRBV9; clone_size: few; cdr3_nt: TGTGCCAGCAGCTTAGCCGGGTTCGATGGCTACACCTTC; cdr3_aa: CASSLAGFDGYTF
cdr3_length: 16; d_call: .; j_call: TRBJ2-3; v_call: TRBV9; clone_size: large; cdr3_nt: TGTGCCAGCAGCGAGGGGGCGGGGCTATACACAGATACGCAGTATTTT; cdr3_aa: CASSEGAGLYTDTQYF
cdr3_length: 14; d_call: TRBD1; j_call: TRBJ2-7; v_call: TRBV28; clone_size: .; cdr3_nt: TGTGCCAGCAGTCGGACAGGGCGCTCCTACGAGCAGTACTTC; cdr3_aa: CASSRTGRSYEQYF
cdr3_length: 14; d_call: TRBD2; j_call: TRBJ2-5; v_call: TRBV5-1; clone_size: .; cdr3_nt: TGCGCCAGCAGCTTAGGGACTAGCAGAGAGACCCAGTACTTC; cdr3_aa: CASSLGTSRETQYF
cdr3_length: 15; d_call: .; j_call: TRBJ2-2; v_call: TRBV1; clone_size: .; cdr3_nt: TGCGCCAGCAGCCAAGATTCAGGGTTTCCCGGGGAGCTGTTTTTT; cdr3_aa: CASSQDSGFPGELFF
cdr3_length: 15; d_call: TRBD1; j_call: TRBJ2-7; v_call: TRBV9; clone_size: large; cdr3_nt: TGTGCCAGCAGCGTCGAGGACAGGGTGGGCTACGAGCAGTACTTC; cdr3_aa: CASSVEDRVGYEQYF
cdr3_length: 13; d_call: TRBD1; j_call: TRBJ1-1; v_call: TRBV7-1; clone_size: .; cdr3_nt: TGTGCCAGCAGCCCGTTCAGGGGGACTGAAGCTTTCTTT; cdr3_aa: CASSPFRGTEAFF
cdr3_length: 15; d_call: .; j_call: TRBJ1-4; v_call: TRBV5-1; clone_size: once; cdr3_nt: TGCGCCAGCAGCCCTCTGGGGGCGGCTAATGAAAAACTGTTTTTT; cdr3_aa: CASSPLGAANEKLFF
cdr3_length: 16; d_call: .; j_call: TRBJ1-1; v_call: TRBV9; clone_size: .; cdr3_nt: TGTGCCAGCAGCTGGGGTCAAGGACAGCCAGGGACTGAAGCTTTCTTT; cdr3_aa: CASSWGQGQPGTEAFF
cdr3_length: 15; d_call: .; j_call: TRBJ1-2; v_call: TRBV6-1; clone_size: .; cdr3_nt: TGTGCCAGCAGTGAAGCTCTCGGACGTTACTATGGCTACACCTTC; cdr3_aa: CASSEALGRYYGYTF
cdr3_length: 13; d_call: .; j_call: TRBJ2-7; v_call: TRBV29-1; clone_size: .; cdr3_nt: TGCAGCGTTGAACCGGGAGGGGGCGACGAGCAGTACTTC; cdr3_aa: CSVEPGGGDEQYF
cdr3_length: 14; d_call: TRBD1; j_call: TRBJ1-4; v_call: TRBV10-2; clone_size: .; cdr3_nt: TGCGCCAGCAGTGGGGACAGAAAAGCCGAAAAACTGTTTTTT; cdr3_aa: CASSGDRKAEKLFF
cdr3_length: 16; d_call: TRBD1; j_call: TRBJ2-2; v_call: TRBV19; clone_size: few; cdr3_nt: TGTGCCAGTAGCCTAGAACGGACAGGATCGGTCGGGGAGCTGTTTTTT; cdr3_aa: CASSLERTGSVGELFF
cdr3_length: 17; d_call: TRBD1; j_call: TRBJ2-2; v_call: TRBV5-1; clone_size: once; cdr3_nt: TGCGCCAGCAGGCAGGGGCGAACAGGGGGGAACACCGGGGAGCTGTTTTTT; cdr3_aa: CASRQGRTGGNTGELFF
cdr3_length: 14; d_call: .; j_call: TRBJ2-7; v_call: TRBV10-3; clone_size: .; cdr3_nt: TGTGCCATCAGTGAGAGAGGGGACTCCTACGAGCAGTACTTC; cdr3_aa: CAISERGDSYEQYF
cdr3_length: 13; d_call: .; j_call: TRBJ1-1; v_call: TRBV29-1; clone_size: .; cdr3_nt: TGCAGCGTTGAAGATCCCGCGAACACTGAAGCTTTCTTT; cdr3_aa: CSVEDPANTEAFF
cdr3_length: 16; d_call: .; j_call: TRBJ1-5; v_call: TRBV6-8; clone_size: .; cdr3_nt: TGTGCCAGCAGTTACACCTTAGAAACTAGCAATCAGCCCCAGCATTTT; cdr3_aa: CASSYTLETSNQPQHF
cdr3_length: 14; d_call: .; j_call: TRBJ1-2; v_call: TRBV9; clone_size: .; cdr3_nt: TGTGCCAGCAGTGATCACACACTAGAATATGGCTACACCTTC; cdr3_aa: CASSDHTLEYGYTF